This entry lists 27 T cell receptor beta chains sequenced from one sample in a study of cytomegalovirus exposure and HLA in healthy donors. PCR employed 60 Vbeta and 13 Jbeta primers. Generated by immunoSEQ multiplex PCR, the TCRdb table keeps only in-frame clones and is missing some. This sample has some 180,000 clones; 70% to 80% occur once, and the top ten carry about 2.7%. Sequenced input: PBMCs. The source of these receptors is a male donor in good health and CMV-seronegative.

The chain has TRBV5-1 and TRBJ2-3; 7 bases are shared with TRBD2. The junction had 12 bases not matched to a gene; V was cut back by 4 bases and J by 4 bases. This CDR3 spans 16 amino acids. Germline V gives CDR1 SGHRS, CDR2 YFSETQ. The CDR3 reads CASSQLSGEFPDTQYF. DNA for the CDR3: TGCGCCAGCAGCCAGTTAAGCGGGGAGTTCCCAGATACGCAGTATTTT.

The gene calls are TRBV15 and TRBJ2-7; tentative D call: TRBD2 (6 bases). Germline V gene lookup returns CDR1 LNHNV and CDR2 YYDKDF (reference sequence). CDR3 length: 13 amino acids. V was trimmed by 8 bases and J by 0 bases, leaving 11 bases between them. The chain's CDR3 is CATGEALSYEQYF. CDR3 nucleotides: TGTGCCACCGGGGAGGCCCTCTCCTACGAGCAGTACTTC.

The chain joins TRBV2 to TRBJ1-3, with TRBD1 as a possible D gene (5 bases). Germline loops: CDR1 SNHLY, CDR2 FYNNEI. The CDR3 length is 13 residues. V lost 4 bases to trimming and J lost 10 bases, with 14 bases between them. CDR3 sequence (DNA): TGTGCCAGCAGTGGTAGAGCAGGGAGGACCATATATTTT. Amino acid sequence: CASSGRAGRTIYF.

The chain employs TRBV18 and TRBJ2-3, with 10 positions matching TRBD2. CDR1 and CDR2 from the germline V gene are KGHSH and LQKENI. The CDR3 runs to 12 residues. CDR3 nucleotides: TGTGCGAGCGGGAGGGGCACAGATACGCAGTATTTT. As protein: CASGRGTDTQYF.

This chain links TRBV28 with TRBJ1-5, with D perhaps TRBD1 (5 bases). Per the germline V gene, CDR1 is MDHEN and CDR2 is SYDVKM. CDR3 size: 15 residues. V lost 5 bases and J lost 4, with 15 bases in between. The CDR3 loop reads CASSRIGQGNQPQHF. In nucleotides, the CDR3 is TGTGCCAGCAGTAGGATCGGGCAGGGAAATCAGCCCCAGCATTTT. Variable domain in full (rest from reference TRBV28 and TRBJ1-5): DVKVTQSSRYLVKRTGEKVFLECVQDMDHENMFWYRQDPGLGLRLIYFSYDVKMKEKGDIPEGYSVSREKKERFSLILESASTNQTSMYLCASSRIGQGNQPQHFGDGTRLSIL.

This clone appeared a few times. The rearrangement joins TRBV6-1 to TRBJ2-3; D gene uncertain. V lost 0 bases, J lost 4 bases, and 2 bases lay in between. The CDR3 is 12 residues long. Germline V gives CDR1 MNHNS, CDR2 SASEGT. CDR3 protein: CASSEAADTQYF. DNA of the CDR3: TGTGCCAGCAGTGAAGCCGCAGATACGCAGTATTTT.

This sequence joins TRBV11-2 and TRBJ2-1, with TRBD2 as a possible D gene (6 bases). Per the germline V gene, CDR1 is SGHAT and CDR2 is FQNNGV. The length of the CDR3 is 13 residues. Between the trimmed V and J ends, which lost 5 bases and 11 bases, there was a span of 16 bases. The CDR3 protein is CASSPVGLHQQFF. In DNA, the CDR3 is TGTGCCAGCAGCCCCGTAGGACTACACCAGCAGTTCTTC.

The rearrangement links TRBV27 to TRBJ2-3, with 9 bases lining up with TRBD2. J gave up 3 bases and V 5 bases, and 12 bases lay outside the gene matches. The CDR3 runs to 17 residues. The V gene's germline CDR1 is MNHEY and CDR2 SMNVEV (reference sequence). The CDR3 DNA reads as TGTGCCAGCAGTCCCTTAGTCCTAGCGGGACTGACAGATACGCAGTATTTT. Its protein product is CASSPLVLAGLTDTQYF.

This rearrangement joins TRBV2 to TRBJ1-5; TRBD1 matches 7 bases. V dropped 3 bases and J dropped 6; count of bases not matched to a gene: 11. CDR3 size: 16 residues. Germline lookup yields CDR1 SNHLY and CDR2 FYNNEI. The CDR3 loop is CASSDQAGGNSQPQHF. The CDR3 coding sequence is TGTGCCAGCAGTGACCAGGCAGGGGGAAACAGTCAGCCCCAGCATTTT.

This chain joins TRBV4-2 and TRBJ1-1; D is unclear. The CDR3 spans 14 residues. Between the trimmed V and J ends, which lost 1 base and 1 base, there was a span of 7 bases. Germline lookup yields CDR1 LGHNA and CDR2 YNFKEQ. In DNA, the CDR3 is TGTGCCAGCAGCCAAGTGCGGGGGAACACTGAAGCTTTCTTT. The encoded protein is CASSQVRGNTEAFF.

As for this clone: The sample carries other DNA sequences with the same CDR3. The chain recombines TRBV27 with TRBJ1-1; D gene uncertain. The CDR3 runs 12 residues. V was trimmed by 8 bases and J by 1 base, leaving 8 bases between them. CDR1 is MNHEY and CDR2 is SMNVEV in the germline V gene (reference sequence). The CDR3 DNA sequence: TGTGCCAGCTCGAGAGGGAACACTGAAGCTTTCTTT. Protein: CASSRGNTEAFF.

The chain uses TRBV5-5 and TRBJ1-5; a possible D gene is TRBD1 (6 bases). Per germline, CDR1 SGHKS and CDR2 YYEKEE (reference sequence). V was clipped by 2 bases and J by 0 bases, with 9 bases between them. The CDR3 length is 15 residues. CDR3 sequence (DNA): TGTGCCAGCAGCTTCCAGGGGAATAGCAATCAGCCCCAGCATTTT. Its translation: CASSFQGNSNQPQHF.

CDR3 region: CASSFSGDRGYTGELFF. Here the CDR3 DNA reads TGTGCCAGCAGCTTTTCCGGGGACAGGGGGTATACCGGGGAGCTGTTTTTT. The chain carries TRBV11-3 and TRBJ2-2; 11 bases fit TRBD1. J was trimmed by 5 bases and V by 3 bases; bases with no gene match: 8. The CDR3 totals 17 residues. In germline, CDR1 is SGHNT, CDR2 YENEEA. Variable domain in full (rest from reference TRBV11-3 and TRBJ2-2): EAGVVQSPRYKIIEKKQPVAFWCNPISGHNTLYWYLQNLGQGPELLIRYENEEAVDDSQLPKDRFSAERLKGVDSTLKIQPAELGDSAVYLCASSFSGDRGYTGELFFGEGSRLTVL.

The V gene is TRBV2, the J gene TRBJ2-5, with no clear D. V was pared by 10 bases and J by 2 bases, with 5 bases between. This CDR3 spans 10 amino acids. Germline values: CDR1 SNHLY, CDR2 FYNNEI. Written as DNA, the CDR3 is TGTGCCACCGTGCAAGAGACCCAGTACTTC. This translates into CATVQETQYF.

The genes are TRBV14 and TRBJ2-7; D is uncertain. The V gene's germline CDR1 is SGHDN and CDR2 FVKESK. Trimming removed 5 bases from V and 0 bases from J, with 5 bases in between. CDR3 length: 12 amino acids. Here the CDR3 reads CASSAGSYEQYF. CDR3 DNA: TGTGCCAGCAGCGCCGGCTCCTACGAGCAGTACTTC.

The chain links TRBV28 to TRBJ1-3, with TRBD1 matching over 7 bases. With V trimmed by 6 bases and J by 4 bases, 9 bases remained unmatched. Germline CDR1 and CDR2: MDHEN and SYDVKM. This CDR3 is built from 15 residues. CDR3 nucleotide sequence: TGTGCCAGCAGGGGCGACAGGGTTCGCGGAAACACCATATATTTT. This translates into CASRGDRVRGNTIYF.

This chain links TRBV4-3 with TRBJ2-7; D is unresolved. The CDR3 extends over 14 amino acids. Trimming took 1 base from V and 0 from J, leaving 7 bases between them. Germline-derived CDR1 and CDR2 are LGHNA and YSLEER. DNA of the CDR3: TGCGCCAGCAGCCAAGGTTTATCCTCCTACGAGCAGTACTTC. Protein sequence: CASSQGLSSYEQYF.

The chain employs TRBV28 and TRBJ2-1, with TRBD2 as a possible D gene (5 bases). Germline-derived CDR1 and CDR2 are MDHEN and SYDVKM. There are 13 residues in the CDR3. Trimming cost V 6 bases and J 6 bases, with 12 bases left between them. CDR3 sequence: CASSRRVANEQFF. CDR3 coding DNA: TGTGCCAGCAGCCGGCGGGTGGCCAATGAGCAGTTCTTC. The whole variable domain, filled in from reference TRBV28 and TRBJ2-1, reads DVKVTQSSRYLVKRTGEKVFLECVQDMDHENMFWYRQDPGLGLRLIYFSYDVKMKEKGDIPEGYSVSREKKERFSLILESASTNQTSMYLCASSRRVANEQFFGPGTRLTVL.

The CDR3 DNA reads as TGTGCCAGCAGCTTAGACCCCGGTGGCGGGGAGCTGTTTTTT. This codes for CASSLDPGGGELFF. The chain recombines TRBV11-3 with TRBJ2-2; D is undetermined. CDR1 is SGHNT and CDR2 is YENEEA in the germline V gene. V dropped 0 bases and J dropped 7 bases, with 9 bases sitting between them. The CDR3 has 14 amino acids.

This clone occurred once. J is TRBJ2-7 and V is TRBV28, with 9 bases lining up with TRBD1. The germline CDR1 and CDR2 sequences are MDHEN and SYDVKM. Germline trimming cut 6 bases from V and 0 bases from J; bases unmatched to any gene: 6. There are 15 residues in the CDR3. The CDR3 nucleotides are TGTGCCAGCAGCACAGGGGGCTTGAGCTCCTACGAGCAGTACTTC. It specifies CASSTGGLSSYEQYF.

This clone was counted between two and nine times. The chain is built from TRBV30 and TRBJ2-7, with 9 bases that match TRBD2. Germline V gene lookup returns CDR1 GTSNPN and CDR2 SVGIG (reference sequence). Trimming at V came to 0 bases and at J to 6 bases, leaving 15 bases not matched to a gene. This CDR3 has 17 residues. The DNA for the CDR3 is TGTGCCTGGAGTGTTCTGGCGGGAGGGTGGGGGGTAGGCGAGCAGTACTTC. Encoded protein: CAWSVLAGGWGVGEQYF.

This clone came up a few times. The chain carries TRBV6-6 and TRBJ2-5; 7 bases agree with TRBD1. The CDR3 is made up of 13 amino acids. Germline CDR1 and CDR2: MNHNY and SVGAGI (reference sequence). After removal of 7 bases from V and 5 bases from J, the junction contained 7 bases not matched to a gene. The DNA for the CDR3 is TGTGCCAGCACCGACAGGGCTCGGGAGACCCAGTACTTC. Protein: CASTDRARETQYF.

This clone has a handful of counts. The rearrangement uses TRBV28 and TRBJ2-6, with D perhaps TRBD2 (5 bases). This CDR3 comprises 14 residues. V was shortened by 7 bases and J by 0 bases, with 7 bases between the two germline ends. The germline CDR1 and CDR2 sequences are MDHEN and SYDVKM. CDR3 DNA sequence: TGTGCCAGCACCGGGAACTCTGGGGCCAACGTCCTGACTTTC. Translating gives CASTGNSGANVLTF.

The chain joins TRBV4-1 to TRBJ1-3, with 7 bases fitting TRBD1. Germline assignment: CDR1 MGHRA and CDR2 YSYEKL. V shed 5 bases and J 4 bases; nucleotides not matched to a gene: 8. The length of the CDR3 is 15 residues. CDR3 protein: CASSFSQGGGNTIYF. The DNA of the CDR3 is TGCGCCAGCAGCTTCTCCCAGGGGGGCGGAAACACCATATATTTT.

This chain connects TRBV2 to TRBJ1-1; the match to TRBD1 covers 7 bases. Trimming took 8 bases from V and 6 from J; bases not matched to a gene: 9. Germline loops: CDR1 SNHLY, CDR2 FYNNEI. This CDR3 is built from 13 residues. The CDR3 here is CASGGGERAEAFF. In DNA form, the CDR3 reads TGTGCCAGCGGAGGGGGCGAAAGGGCTGAAGCTTTCTTT. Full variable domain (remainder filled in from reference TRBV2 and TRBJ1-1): EPEVTQTPSHQVTQMGQEVILRCVPISNHLYFYWYRQILGQKVEFLVSFYNNEISEKSEIFDDQFSVERPDGSNFTLKIRSTKLEDSAMYFCASGGGERAEAFFGQGTRLTVV.

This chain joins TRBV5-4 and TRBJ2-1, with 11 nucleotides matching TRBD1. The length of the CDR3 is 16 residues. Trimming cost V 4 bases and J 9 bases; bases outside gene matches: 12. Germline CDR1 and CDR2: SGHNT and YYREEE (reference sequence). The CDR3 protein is CASSQPTGTGGVEQFF. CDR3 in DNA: TGTGCCAGCAGCCAGCCTACCGGGACAGGGGGTGTTGAGCAGTTCTTC.

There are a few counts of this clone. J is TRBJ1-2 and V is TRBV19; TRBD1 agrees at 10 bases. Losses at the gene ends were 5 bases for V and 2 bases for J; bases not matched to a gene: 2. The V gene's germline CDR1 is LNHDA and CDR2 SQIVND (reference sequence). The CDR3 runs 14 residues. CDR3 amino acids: CASSPGQGNYGYTF. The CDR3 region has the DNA TGTGCCAGTAGTCCGGGACAGGGGAACTATGGCTACACCTTC.